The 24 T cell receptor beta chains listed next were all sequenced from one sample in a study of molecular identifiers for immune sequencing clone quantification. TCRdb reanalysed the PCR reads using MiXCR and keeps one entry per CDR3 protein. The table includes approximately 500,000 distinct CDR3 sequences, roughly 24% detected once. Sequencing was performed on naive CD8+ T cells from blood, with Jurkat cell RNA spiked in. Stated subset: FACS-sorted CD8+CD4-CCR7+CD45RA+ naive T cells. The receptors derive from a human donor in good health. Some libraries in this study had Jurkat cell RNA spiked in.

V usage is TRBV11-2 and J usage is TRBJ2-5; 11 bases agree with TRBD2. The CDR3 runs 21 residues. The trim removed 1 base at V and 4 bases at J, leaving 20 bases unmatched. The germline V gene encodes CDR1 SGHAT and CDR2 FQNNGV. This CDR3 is CASSLGGWASGGPLQRETQYF. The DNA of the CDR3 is TGTGCCAGCAGCTTAGGCGGTTGGGCTAGCGGGGGGCCCCTCCAAAGAGAGACCCAGTACTTC.

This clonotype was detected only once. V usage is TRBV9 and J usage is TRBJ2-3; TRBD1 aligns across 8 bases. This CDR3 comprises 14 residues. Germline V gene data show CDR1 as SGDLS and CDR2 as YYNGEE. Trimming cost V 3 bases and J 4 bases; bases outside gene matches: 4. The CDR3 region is CASSADRASDTQYF. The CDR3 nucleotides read TGTGCCAGCAGCGCGGACAGGGCCTCAGATACGCAGTATTTT.

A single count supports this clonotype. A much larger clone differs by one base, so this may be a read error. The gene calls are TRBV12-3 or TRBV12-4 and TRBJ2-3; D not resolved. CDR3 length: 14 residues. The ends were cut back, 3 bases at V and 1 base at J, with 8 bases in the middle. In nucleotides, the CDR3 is TGTGCCAGCAGTTTTACTTGCGGCACAGATACGCAGTATTTT. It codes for CASSFTCGTDTQYF.

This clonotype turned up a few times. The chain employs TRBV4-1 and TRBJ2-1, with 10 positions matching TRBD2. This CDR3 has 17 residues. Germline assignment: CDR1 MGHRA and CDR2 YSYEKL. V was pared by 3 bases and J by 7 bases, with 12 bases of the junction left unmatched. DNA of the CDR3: TGCGCCAGCAGCCAGATTGGGTCGAAGCGGGGGGGGAATGAGCAGTTCTTC. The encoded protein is CASSQIGSKRGGNEQFF.

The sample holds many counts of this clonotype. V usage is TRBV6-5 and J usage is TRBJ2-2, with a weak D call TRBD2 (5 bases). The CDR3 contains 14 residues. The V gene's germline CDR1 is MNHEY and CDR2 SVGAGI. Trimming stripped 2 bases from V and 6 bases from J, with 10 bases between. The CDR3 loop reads CASSYIGGAGELFF. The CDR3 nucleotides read TGTGCCAGCAGTTACATCGGAGGAGCCGGGGAGCTGTTTTTT.

Here the CDR3 DNA reads TGTGCCAGCAGTTTGGGGACTGAAACAGATACGCAGTATTTT. Its protein product is CASSLGTETDTQYF. The chain couples TRBV27 to TRBJ2-3; D is perhaps TRBD2 (6 bases). CDR3 length: 14 amino acids. In germline, CDR1 is MNHEY, CDR2 SMNVEV (reference sequence). The V gene lost 3 bases and the J gene lost 3 bases, with 10 bases spanning the gap.

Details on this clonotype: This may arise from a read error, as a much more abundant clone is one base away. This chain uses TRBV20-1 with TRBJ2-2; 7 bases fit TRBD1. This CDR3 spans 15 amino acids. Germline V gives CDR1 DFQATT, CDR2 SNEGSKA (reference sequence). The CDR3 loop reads CSAGDRQGWTGELFF. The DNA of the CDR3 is TGCAGTGCTGGAGATAGACAGGGTTGGACCGGGGAGCTGTTTTTT.

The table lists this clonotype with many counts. DNA for the CDR3: TGTGCCAGCAGCTTAGGAATCTCGAACACTGAAGCTTTCTTT. It codes for CASSLGISNTEAFF. The rearrangement joins TRBV7-9 to TRBJ1-1; D is unresolved. The CDR3 spans 14 residues. Germline V lookup: CDR1 SEHNR, CDR2 FQNEAQ (reference sequence). The V end lost 1 base, the J end lost 1 base, and 7 bases lay between the germline ends. Looking up the rest from reference TRBV7-9 and TRBJ1-1 gives the full variable domain: DTGVSQNPRHKITKRGQNVTFRCDPISEHNRLYWYRQTLGQGPEFLTYFQNEAQLEKSRLLSDRFSAERPKGSFSTLEIQRTEQGDSAMYLCASSLGISNTEAFFGQGTRLTVV.

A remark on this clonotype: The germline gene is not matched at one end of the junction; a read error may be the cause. CDR3 region: CSVRGLQGNSNQPQHF. CDR3 DNA: TGCAGTGTTAGAGGATTACAGGGGAATAGCAATCAGCCCCAGCATTTT. The chain combines TRBV20-1 with TRBJ1-5; TRBD1 agrees at 7 bases. The CDR3 totals 16 residues. Germline V gene data show CDR1 as DFQATT and CDR2 as SNEGSKA (reference sequence).

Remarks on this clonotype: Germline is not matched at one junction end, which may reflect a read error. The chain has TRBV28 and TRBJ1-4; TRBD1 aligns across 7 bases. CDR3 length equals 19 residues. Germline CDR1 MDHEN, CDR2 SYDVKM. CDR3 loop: CAIGGQGTNLDPTNEKLIF. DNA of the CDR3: TGTGCCATAGGGGGCCAGGGGACAAATTTAGATCCAACTAATGAAAAACTGATTTTT.

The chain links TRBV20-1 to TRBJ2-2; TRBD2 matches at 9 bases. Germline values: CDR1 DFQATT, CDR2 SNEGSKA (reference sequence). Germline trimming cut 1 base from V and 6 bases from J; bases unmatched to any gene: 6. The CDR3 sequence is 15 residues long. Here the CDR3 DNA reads TGCAGTGCTAGAGGAGCGGGAGGACCAGCCGGGGAGCTGTTTTTT. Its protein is CSARGAGGPAGELFF.

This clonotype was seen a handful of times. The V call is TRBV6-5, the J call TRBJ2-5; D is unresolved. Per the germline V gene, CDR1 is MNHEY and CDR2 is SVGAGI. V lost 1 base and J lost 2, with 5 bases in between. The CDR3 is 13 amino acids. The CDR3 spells CASSYLEQETQYF. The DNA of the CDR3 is TGTGCCAGCAGTTACTTGGAACAAGAGACCCAGTACTTC.

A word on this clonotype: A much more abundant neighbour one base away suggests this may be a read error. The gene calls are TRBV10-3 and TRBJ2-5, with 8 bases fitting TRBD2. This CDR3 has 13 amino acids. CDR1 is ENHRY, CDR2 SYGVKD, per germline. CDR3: CGIKPGLEETQYF. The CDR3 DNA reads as TGTGGCATCAAACCGGGACTAGAAGAGACCCAGTACTTC.

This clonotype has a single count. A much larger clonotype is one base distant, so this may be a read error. This CDR3 reads CASSKGGANIGELFF. CDR3 DNA: TGTGCCAGCAGCAAAGGTGGGGCGAACATCGGGGAGCTGTTTTTT. The chain carries TRBV21-1 and TRBJ2-2. TRBV21-1 constitutes a pseudogene. This CDR3 has 15 amino acids.

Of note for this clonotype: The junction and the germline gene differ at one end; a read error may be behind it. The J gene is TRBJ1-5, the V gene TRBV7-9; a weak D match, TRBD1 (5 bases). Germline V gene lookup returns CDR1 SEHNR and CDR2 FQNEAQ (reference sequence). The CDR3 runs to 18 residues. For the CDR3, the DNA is TGTGCCAGCAGCTTCGCTCTTCAGGGAGGAAACAGCAATCAGCCCCAGCAGTTT. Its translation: CASSFALQGGNSNQPQQF.

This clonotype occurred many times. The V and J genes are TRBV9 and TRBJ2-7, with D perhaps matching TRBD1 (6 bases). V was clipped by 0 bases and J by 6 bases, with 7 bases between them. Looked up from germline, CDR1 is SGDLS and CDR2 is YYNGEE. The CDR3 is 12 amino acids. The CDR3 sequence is CASSVEGGEQYF. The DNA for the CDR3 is TGTGCCAGCAGCGTAGAAGGGGGCGAGCAGTACTTC.

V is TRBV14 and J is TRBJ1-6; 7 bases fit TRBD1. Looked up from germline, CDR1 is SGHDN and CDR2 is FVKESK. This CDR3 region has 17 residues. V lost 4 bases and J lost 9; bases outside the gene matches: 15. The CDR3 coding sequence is TGTGCCAGCAGCCCCCGGGACAGCCGTATTTTTAGTTCACCCCTCCACTTT. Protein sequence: CASSPRDSRIFSSPLHF.

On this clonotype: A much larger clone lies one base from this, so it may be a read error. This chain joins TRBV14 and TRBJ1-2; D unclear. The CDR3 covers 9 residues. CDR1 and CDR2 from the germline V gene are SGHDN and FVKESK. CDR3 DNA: TGTGCCAGCGAGAATGGCAACACCTTC. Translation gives CASENGNTF.

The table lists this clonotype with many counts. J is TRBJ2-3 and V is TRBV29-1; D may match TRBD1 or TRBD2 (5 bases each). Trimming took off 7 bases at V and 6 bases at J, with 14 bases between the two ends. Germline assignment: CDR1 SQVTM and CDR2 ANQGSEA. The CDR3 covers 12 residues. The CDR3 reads CSAQNGADTQYF. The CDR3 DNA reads TGCAGCGCCCAAAACGGGGCCGATACGCAGTATTTT.

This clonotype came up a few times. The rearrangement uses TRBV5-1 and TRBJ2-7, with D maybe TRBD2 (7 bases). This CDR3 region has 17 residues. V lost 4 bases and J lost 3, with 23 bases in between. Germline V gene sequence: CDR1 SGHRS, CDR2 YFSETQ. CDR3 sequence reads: CASSVEGGGLSYYEQYF. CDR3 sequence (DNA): TGCGCCAGCAGCGTTGAGGGGGGGGGCCTCTCATACTACGAGCAGTACTTC. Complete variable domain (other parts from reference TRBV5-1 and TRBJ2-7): KAGVTQTPRYLIKTRGQQVTLSCSPISGHRSVSWYQQTPGQGLQFLFEYFSETQRNKGNFPGRFSGRQFSNSRSEMNVSTLELGDSALYLCASSVEGGGLSYYEQYFGPGTRLTVT.

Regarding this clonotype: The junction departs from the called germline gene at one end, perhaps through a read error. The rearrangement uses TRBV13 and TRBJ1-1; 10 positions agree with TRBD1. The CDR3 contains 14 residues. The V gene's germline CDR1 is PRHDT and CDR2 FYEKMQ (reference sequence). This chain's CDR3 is CASKFPTGGPEALF. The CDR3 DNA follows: TGTGCCAGCAAATTTCCGACAGGGGGCCCTGAAGCTCTCTTT.

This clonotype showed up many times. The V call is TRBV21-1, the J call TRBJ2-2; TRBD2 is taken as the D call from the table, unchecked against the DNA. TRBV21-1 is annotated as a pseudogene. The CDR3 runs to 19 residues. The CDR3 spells CASSKQAFQSGESTGELFF. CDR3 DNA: TGTGCCAGCAGCAAACAAGCTTTTCAAAGCGGAGAATCCACCGGGGAGCTGTTTTTT.

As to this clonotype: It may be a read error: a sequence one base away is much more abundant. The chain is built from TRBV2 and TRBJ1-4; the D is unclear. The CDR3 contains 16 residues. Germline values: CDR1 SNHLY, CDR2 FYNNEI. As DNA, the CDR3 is TGTGCCAGCAGTGAAGCAATAGGGCTACTTGGGGAAAAACTGGTTTTT. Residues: CASSEAIGLLGEKLVF.

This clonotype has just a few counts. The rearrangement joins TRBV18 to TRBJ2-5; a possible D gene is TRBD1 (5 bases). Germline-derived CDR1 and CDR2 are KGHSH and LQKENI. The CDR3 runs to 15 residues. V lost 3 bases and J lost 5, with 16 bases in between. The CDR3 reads CASSPGSGFKETQYF. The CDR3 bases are TGTGCCAGCTCACCGGGTTCAGGGTTTAAGGAGACCCAGTACTTC.